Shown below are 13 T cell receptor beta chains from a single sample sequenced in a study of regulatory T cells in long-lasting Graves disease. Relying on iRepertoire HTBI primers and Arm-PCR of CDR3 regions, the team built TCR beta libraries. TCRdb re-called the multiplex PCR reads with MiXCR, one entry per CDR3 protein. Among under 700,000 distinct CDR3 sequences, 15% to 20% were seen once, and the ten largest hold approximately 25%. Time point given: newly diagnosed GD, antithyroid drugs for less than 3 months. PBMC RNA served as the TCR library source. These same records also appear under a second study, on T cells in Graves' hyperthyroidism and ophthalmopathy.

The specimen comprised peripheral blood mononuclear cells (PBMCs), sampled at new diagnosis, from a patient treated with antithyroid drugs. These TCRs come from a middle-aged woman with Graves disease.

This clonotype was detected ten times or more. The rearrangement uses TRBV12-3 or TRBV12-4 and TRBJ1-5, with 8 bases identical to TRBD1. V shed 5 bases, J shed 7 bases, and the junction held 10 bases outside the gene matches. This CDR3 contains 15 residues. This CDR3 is CASSVTRTGNQPQHF. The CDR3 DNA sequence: TGTGCCAGCAGTGTGACGCGGACAGGGAACCAGCCCCAGCATTTT.

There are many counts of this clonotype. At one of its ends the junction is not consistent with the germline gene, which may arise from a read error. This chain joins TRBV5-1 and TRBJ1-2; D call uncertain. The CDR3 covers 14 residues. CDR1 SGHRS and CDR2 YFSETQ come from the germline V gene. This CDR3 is CASSLDGPNYGYTF. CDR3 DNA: TGCGCCAGCAGTTTGGACGGCCCTAACTATGGCTACACCTTC.

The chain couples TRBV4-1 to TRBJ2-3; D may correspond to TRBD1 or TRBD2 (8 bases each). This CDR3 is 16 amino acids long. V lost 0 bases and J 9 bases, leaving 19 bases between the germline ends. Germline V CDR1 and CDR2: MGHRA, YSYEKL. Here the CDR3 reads CASSQEVAGTGGTQYF. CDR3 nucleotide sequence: TGCGCCAGCAGCCAAGAAGTAGCGGGGACAGGCGGCACGCAGTATTTT.

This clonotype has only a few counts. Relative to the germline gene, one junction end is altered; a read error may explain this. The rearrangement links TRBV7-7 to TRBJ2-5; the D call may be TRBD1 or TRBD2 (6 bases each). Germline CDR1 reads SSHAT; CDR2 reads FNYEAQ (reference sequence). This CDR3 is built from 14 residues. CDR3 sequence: CASSTGSGVETQYF. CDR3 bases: TGTGCTAGCAGTACAGGGTCGGGGGTAGAGACCCAGTACTTC.

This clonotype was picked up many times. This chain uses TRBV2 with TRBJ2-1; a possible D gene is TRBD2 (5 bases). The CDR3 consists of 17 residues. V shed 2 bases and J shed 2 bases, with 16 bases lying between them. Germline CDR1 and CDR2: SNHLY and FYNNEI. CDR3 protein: CASSESWVLAAYNEQFF. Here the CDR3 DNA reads TGTGCCAGCAGTGAAAGCTGGGTTCTAGCAGCCTACAATGAGCAGTTCTTC.

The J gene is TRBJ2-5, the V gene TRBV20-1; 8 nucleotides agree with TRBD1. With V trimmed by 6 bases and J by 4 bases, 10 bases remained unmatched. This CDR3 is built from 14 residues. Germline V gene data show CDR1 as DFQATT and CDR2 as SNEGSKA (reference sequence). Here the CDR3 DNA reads TGCAGTGCCACGATGGGACAGGTCCGAGAGACCCAGTACTTC. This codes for CSATMGQVRETQYF.

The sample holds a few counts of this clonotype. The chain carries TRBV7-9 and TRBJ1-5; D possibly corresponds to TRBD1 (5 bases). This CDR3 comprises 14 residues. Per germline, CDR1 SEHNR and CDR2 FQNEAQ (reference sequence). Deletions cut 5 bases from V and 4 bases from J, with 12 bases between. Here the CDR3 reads CASSEGLPNQPQHF. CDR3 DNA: TGTGCCAGCAGCGAGGGACTGCCGAATCAGCCCCAGCATTTT.

In DNA form, the CDR3 reads TGTGCCAGCAGTTTAGAAGGTCCACAGGGGGCCGGAGGCTACACCTTC. Protein product: CASSLEGPQGAGGYTF. This chain connects TRBV27 to TRBJ1-2; 9 bases are a match to TRBD1. Trimming cost V 2 bases and J 8 bases; bases outside gene matches: 12. The CDR3 extends over 16 amino acids. Per germline, CDR1 MNHEY and CDR2 SMNVEV (reference sequence).

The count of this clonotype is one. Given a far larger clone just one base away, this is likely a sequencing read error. The CDR3 DNA follows: TGTGCCAGCAGCTTTGTGTGGACTGAAGCTTTCTTT. This codes for CASSFVWTEAFF. The genes are TRBV28 and TRBJ1-1; D ambiguous. V was shortened by 6 bases and J by 5 bases, with 10 bases between the two germline ends. The germline gives CDR1 MDHEN, CDR2 SYDVKM. This CDR3 contains 12 residues.

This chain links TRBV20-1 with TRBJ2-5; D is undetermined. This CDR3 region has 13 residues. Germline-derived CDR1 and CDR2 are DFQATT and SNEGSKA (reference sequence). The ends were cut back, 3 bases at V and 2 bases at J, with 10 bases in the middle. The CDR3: CSASPGRQETQYF. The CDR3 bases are TGCAGTGCTAGCCCGGGCCGACAAGAGACCCAGTACTTC.

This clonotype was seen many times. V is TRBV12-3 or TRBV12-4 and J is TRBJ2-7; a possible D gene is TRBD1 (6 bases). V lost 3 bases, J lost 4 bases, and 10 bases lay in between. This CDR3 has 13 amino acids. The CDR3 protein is CASSFAQGYEQYF. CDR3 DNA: TGTGCCAGCAGTTTCGCACAGGGTTACGAGCAGTACTTC.

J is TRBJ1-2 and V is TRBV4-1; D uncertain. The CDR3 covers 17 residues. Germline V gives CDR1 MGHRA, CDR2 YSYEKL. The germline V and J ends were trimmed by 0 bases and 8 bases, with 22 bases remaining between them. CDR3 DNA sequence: TGCGCCAGCAGCCAAGACAATTTGCGGGCGGATCTCAGCGGCTACACCTTC. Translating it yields CASSQDNLRADLSGYTF.

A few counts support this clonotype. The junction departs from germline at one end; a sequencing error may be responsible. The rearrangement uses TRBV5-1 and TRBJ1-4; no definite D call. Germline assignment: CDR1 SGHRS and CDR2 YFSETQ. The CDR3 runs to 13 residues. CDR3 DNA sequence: TGTGCCAGCAGCTTGTCCAAGGGTGAAAAACTGTTTTTT. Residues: CASSLSKGEKLFF.